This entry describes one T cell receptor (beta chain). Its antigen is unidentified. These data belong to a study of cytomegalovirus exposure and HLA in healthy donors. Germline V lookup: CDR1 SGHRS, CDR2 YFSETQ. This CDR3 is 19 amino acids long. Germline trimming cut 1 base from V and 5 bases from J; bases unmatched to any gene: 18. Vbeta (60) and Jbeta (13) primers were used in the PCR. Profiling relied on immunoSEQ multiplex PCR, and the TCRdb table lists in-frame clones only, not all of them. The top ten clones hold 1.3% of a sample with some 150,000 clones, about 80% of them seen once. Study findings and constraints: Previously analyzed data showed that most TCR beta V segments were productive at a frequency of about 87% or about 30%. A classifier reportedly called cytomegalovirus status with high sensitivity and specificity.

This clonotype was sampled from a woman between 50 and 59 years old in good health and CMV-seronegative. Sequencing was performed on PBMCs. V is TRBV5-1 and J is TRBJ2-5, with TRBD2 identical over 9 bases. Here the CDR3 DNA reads TGCGCCAGCAGCTTGAGCTTTGGCCTAGGCGGGGGGGCACACGAGACCCAGTACTTC. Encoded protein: CASSLSFGLGGGAHETQYF.